Shown below are 22 T cell receptor beta chains from a single sample sequenced in a study of cytomegalovirus exposure and HLA in healthy donors. The PCR ran on 60 Vbeta and 13 Jbeta primers. Sequenced by immunoSEQ multiplex PCR; TCRdb stores in-frame clones only, minus some. Of about 200,000 clones listed, around 87% are singletons. Sequences were obtained from PBMCs. The origin of the receptors is a woman aged 18-30 years in good health and CMV-seronegative.

V and J are TRBV5-1 and TRBJ2-1; D is possibly TRBD1 (6 bases). Trimming took off 0 bases at V and 7 bases at J, with 14 bases between the two ends. Per germline, CDR1 SGHRS and CDR2 YFSETQ. This CDR3 region has 15 residues. CDR3 coding DNA: TGCGCCAGCAGCTTGGGGGACACTACGGGGAATGAGCAGTTCTTC. Its protein product is CASSLGDTTGNEQFF.

CDR3 nucleotides: TGTGCCAGCAGCCAAGTCCGGGGGGAAACTAATGAAAAACTGTTTTTT. Protein: CASSQVRGETNEKLFF. The genes are TRBV4-2 and TRBJ1-4; possibly TRBD1 for D (5 bases). V shed 1 base and J shed 1 base, with 10 bases lying between them. The CDR3 has 16 residues. CDR1 and CDR2 from the germline V gene are LGHNA and YNFKEQ.

This chain uses TRBV27 with TRBJ1-2; tentative D call: TRBD1 (5 bases). Germline V CDR1 and CDR2: MNHEY, SMNVEV (reference sequence). CDR3 size: 14 residues. The ends were cut back, 5 bases at V and 2 bases at J, with 12 bases in the middle. The CDR3 loop reads CASSPVGQNYGYTF. The CDR3 bases are TGTGCCAGCAGTCCCGTCGGACAAAACTATGGCTACACCTTC.

This chain uses TRBV5-1 with TRBJ1-4; 9 nucleotides match TRBD1. Germline V gene sequence: CDR1 SGHRS, CDR2 YFSETQ. The CDR3 runs 16 residues. V dropped 4 bases and J dropped 7; count of bases not matched to a gene: 11. For the CDR3, the DNA is TGCGCCAGCAGCGGCCCTACAGGGGGCTGGGGTGAAAAACTGTTTTTT. It specifies CASSGPTGGWGEKLFF.

Only one count was recorded for this clone. The chain employs TRBV7-6 and TRBJ2-1; D may be TRBD2 (6 bases). The germline V gene has CDR1 SGHVS and CDR2 FNYEAQ. This CDR3 comprises 15 residues. V was shortened by 0 bases and J by 6 bases, with 12 bases between the two germline ends. As DNA, the CDR3 is TGTGCCAGCAGCTTAGCCGGGACTTGGGCCAATGAGCAGTTCTTC. It is translated as CASSLAGTWANEQFF.

The chain couples TRBV6-1 to TRBJ1-5; 8 bases fit TRBD1. Trimming at V came to 6 bases and at J to 1 base, leaving 5 bases not matched to a gene. This CDR3 spans 15 amino acids. Germline V lookup: CDR1 MNHNS, CDR2 SASEGT. CDR3 loop: CASRPGGGSNQPQHF. In DNA form, the CDR3 reads TGTGCCAGCAGACCAGGGGGCGGGAGCAATCAGCCCCAGCATTTT.

This chain joins TRBV19 and TRBJ1-5, with D possibly TRBD1 on 5 matching bases. Deletions cut 3 bases from V and 4 bases from J, with 7 bases between. Germline V gene data show CDR1 as LNHDA and CDR2 as SQIVND (reference sequence). The CDR3 length is 13 residues. This chain's CDR3 is CASSISGNQPQHF. The CDR3 coding sequence is TGTGCCAGTAGTATTTCAGGGAATCAGCCCCAGCATTTT.

V gene TRBV2 combines with J gene TRBJ2-7; maybe TRBD1 (6 bases). The CDR3 is made up of 13 amino acids. Germline CDR1 is SNHLY and CDR2 is FYNNEI. Trimming stripped 7 bases from V and 3 bases from J, with 13 bases between. The CDR3 DNA sequence: TGTGCCAGCACCCCCGACAGGAACTACGAGCAGTACTTC. Translating gives CASTPDRNYEQYF.

V and J are TRBV20-1 and TRBJ2-1; D is perhaps TRBD2 (6 bases). The length of the CDR3 is 11 residues. V was cut by 0 bases and J by 13 bases, with 10 bases left in between. Germline CDR1 DFQATT, CDR2 SNEGSKA (reference sequence). The CDR3 region has the DNA TGCAGTGCTAGAGAACGGGACTCCCAGTTCTTC. Its protein is CSARERDSQFF.

The J gene is TRBJ1-1, the V gene TRBV6-5; D possibly corresponds to TRBD1 (6 bases). CDR1 and CDR2 (germline): MNHEY, SVGAGI. The CDR3 is 15 amino acids. V lost 8 bases and J lost 0, with 16 bases in between. This CDR3 reads CASLMGGPMNTEAFF. The CDR3 nucleotides are TGTGCCAGCCTGATGGGGGGGCCCATGAACACTGAAGCTTTCTTT.

This clone was detected ten times or more. The chain carries TRBV29-1 and TRBJ2-1, with TRBD2 as a possible D gene (7 bases). The V gene lost 2 bases and the J gene lost 7 bases, with 15 bases spanning the gap. Germline assignment: CDR1 SQVTM and CDR2 ANQGSEA. CDR3 size: 14 residues. CDR3 sequence (DNA): TGCAGCGTTGAAAGGGAGGGGGGATGGAATGAGCAGTTCTTC. Its protein is CSVEREGGWNEQFF.

The chain employs TRBV7-2 and TRBJ1-1; no clear D gene. V shed 4 bases and J shed 0 bases, with 6 bases lying between them. Germline-derived CDR1 and CDR2 are SGHTA and FQGNSA. The CDR3 length is 13 residues. CDR3 DNA sequence: TGTGCCAGCAGCTCCAGTATGAACACTGAAGCTTTCTTT. Residues: CASSSSMNTEAFF.

The chain employs TRBV29-1 and TRBJ1-4, with D perhaps TRBD1 (5 bases). The CDR3 has 18 amino acids. V lost 7 bases and J lost 1, with 25 bases in between. Germline-derived CDR1 and CDR2 are SQVTM and ANQGSEA. In nucleotides, the CDR3 is TGCAGCGCCTGGAACCCGGGGGATTTTGATCAAACTAATGAAAAACTGTTTTTT. Translating gives CSAWNPGDFDQTNEKLFF.

This chain uses TRBV18 with TRBJ2-5; 9 bases align to TRBD2. The J call could be wrong; TRBJ2-7 is a better fit for the DNA end. The CDR3 covers 16 residues. The germline CDR1 and CDR2 sequences are KGHSH and LQKENI. DNA of the CDR3: TGTGCCAGCTCACCCTTCTGGCTAGCGGGGCAGGACGAGCAGTACTTC. Protein: CASSPFWLAGQDEQYF.

The chain uses TRBV27 and TRBJ1-6; D is perhaps TRBD1 (6 bases). Trimming pared 6 bases from V and 5 bases from J, leaving 11 bases between. Looked up from germline, CDR1 is MNHEY and CDR2 is SMNVEV (reference sequence). The CDR3 is made up of 14 amino acids. The CDR3: CASSPGQNNSPLHF. DNA for the CDR3: TGTGCCAGCAGCCCGGGACAAAATAATTCACCCCTCCACTTT.

The chain links TRBV11-3 to TRBJ2-1, with 11 bases lining up with TRBD2. V was clipped by 3 bases and J by 10 bases; unmatched bases: 5. Germline V CDR1 and CDR2: SGHNT, YENEEA. The CDR3 contains 14 residues. CDR3 region: CASSLGLAVREQFF. The CDR3 region has the DNA TGTGCCAGCAGCTTGGGACTAGCGGTGAGAGAGCAGTTCTTC. Using reference TRBV11-3 and TRBJ2-1 for the parts outside the CDR3, the full variable domain is EAGVVQSPRYKIIEKKQPVAFWCNPISGHNTLYWYLQNLGQGPELLIRYENEEAVDDSQLPKDRFSAERLKGVDSTLKIQPAELGDSAVYLCASSLGLAVREQFFGPGTRLTVL.

On this clone: This specimen includes other DNA sequences encoding the same CDR3. The chain is built from TRBV29-1 and TRBJ2-1, with 10 bases fitting TRBD2. The germline V gene encodes CDR1 SQVTM and CDR2 ANQGSEA. This CDR3 spans 13 amino acids. J was trimmed by 3 bases and V by 4 bases; bases with no gene match: 0. The CDR3 region is CSVGTSGYNEQFF. The DNA for the CDR3 is TGCAGCGTTGGGACTAGCGGCTACAATGAGCAGTTCTTC.

The chain carries TRBV9 and TRBJ2-2, with 10 bases identical to TRBD2. This CDR3 region has 16 residues. V dropped 3 bases and J dropped 0; count of bases not matched to a gene: 2. CDR1 SGDLS and CDR2 YYNGEE come from the germline V gene. CDR3 DNA sequence: TGTGCCAGCAGCGCTCTAGCGGGGGCGAACACCGGGGAGCTGTTTTTT. It encodes CASSALAGANTGELFF.

This sequence joins TRBV27 and TRBJ2-7; D is perhaps TRBD1 (6 bases). With 0 bases removed from V and 0 bases from J, the gap between germline ends came to 9 bases. This CDR3 is 15 amino acids long. Germline lookup yields CDR1 MNHEY and CDR2 SMNVEV (reference sequence). The CDR3 loop reads CASSLSGARSYEQYF. The CDR3 DNA sequence: TGTGCCAGCAGTTTATCGGGGGCTCGCTCCTACGAGCAGTACTTC.

The rearrangement joins TRBV5-1 to TRBJ2-5; 8 nucleotides agree with TRBD1. CDR1 and CDR2 (germline): SGHRS, YFSETQ. V lost 0 bases to trimming and J lost 10 bases; unmatched junction nucleotides: 5. The CDR3 runs 13 residues. The CDR3 DNA reads as TGCGCCAGCAGCTTGGGGCGACAGGGGTACCAGTACTTC. Residues: CASSLGRQGYQYF.

This chain links TRBV6-1 with TRBJ2-5, with D perhaps matching TRBD2 (7 bases). V lost 8 bases and J lost 11, with 21 bases in between. The CDR3 spans 13 residues. Per the germline V gene, CDR1 is MNHNS and CDR2 is SASEGT. The CDR3: CASSKGGESGQYF. The CDR3 DNA sequence: TGTGCCAGCTCTAAAGGGGGGGAGTCGGGGCAGTACTTC.

The chain couples TRBV5-1 to TRBJ2-2, with TRBD2 as a possible D gene (6 bases). Between the trimmed V and J ends, which lost 2 bases and 1 base, there was a span of 6 bases. Germline V lookup: CDR1 SGHRS, CDR2 YFSETQ. The CDR3 totals 14 residues. The CDR3 DNA reads as TGCGCCAGCAGCTTCGGGGGGAACACCGGGGAGCTGTTTTTT. As protein: CASSFGGNTGELFF.